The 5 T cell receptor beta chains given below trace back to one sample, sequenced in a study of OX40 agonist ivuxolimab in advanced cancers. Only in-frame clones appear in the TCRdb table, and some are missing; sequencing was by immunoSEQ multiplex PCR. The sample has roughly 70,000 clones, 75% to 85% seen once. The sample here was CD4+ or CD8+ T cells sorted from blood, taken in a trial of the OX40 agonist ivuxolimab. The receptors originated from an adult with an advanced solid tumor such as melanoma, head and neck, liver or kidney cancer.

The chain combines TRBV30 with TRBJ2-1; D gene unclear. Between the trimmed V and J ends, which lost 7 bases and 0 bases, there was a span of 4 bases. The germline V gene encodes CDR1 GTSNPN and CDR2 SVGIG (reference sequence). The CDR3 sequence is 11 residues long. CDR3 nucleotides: TGTGCCTCAAGCTCCTACAATGAGCAGTTCTTC. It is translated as CASSSYNEQFF.

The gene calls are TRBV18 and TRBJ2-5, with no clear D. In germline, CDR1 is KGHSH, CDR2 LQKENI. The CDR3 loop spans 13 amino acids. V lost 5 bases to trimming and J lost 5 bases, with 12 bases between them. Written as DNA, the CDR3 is TGTGCCAGCTCAACGACCGATATGGAGACCCAGTACTTC. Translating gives CASSTTDMETQYF.

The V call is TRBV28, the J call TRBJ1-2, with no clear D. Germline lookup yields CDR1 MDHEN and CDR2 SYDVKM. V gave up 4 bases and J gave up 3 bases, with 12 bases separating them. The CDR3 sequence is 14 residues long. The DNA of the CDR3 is TGTGCCAGCAGTTCGCCCCCGGCTCACTATGGCTACACCTTC. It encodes CASSSPPAHYGYTF.

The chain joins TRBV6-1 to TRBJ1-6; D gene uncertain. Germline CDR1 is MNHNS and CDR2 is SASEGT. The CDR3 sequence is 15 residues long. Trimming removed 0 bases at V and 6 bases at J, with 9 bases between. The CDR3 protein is CASSEARDPNSPLHF. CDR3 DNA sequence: TGTGCCAGCAGTGAAGCGCGGGATCCTAATTCACCCCTCCACTTT.

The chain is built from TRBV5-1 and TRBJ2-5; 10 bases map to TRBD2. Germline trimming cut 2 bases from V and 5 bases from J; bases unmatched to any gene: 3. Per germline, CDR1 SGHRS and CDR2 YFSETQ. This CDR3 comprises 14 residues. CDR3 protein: CASSFQAGGETQYF. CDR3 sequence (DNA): TGCGCCAGCAGCTTTCAAGCGGGAGGGGAGACCCAGTACTTC.